Following are 9 T cell receptor beta chains from one sample sequenced in a study of identical twins. Each CDR3 protein gets one entry after TCRdb re-called the 5' RACE reads with MiXCR. Of fewer than 900,000 distinct CDR3 sequences in the sample, around 20% were seen once. This sample also appeared in a second study, on T cells expressing NK-cell markers.

Sequencing used PBMCs. These TCRs come from a woman aged 18-29 years in good health.

This clonotype was seen ten or more times. This chain joins TRBV7-2 and TRBJ1-4, with D perhaps matching TRBD1 (5 bases). V was cut by 2 bases and J by 8 bases, with 12 bases left in between. Germline V CDR1 and CDR2: SGHTA, FQGNSA. This CDR3 has 14 residues. The CDR3 region has the DNA TGTGCCAGCAGCTTAAGAGGGGCTCGAGAAAAACTGTTTTTT. Amino acids: CASSLRGAREKLFF.

The rearrangement links TRBV6-1 to TRBJ1-5, with D possibly being TRBD1 (6 bases). The V end lost 6 bases, the J end lost 4 bases, and 16 bases lay between the germline ends. Germline CDR1 MNHNS, CDR2 SASEGT. CDR3 length: 15 residues. Here the CDR3 reads CASRTTGLGNQPQHF. The CDR3 bases are TGTGCCAGCAGGACGACAGGTTTGGGAAATCAGCCCCAGCATTTT.

This clonotype was picked up one time. The chain combines TRBV5-1 with TRBJ2-5; no clear D. Germline CDR1 SGHRS, CDR2 YFSETQ. This CDR3 region has 15 residues. The V gene lost 4 bases and the J gene lost 2 bases, with 15 bases spanning the gap. The CDR3 nucleotides read TGCGCCAGCAGCCTCACATCTCAGCTACAAGAGACCCAGTACTTC. Its protein is CASSLTSQLQETQYF.

With regard to this clonotype: A much larger clone lies a single base off, so this may be a read error. The chain uses TRBV5-6 and TRBJ2-5; D possibly corresponds to TRBD1 (6 bases). CDR1 and CDR2 (germline): SGHDT, YYEEEE. The CDR3 has 14 amino acids. Trimming left V 0 bases short and J 2 bases short, with 8 bases between. The CDR3 region is CASSLDREQETQYF. The DNA of the CDR3 is TGTGCCAGCAGCTTGGACAGGGAACAAGAGACCCAGTACTTC.

The V call is TRBV3-1, the J call TRBJ2-1, with D uncertain. V was trimmed by 0 bases and J by 9 bases, leaving 6 bases between them. CDR1 is LGHDT and CDR2 is YNNKEL in the germline V gene (reference sequence). This CDR3 has 12 amino acids. CDR3 sequence reads: CASSQDCSEQFF. CDR3 nucleotide sequence: TGTGCCAGCAGCCAAGATTGCTCTGAGCAGTTCTTC.

This sequence joins TRBV20-1 and TRBJ2-1; 12 bases align to TRBD2. There are 18 residues in the CDR3. The ends lost 0 bases at V and 0 bases at J; junction bases unmatched: 6. In germline, CDR1 is DFQATT, CDR2 SNEGSKA (reference sequence). The CDR3 DNA reads as TGCAGTGCTAGAGAGGAACTAGCGGGGGGCCCCTCCTACAATGAGCAGTTCTTC. This gives the protein CSAREELAGGPSYNEQFF.

The genes are TRBV7-9 and TRBJ2-7; a possible D gene is TRBD1 (6 bases). The CDR3 covers 12 residues. From germline, CDR1 is SEHNR and CDR2 FQNEAQ (reference sequence). V was trimmed by 6 bases and J by 7 bases, leaving 13 bases between them. CDR3 protein: CASSFTGLEQYF. The CDR3 DNA reads TGTGCCAGCAGTTTCACAGGGCTTGAGCAGTACTTC.

This clonotype occurred a few times. This sequence joins TRBV20-1 and TRBJ2-7, with 9 bases that match TRBD1. This CDR3 is built from 13 residues. Germline trimming cut 7 bases from V and 3 bases from J; bases unmatched to any gene: 7. The germline CDR1 and CDR2 sequences are DFQATT and SNEGSKA (reference sequence). The DNA of the CDR3 is TGCAGTGTTACCGGGACAGGGATCTACGAGCAGTACTTC. Its protein product is CSVTGTGIYEQYF.

This clonotype occurred a few times. V usage is TRBV4-3 and J usage is TRBJ2-7; 8 bases map to TRBD2. The germline gives CDR1 LGHNA, CDR2 YSLEER. V lost 3 bases and J lost 5; bases outside the gene matches: 6. The CDR3 runs to 14 residues. The CDR3 sequence is CASSQNLAGNEQYF. The CDR3 bases are TGCGCCAGCAGCCAGAACTTAGCGGGAAACGAGCAGTACTTC.